This TCR beta chain appears in the sequencing data of a study of T cells after yellow fever vaccination (dated by TCRdb to about 2019). At the level of the whole study: The SMART-Seq v4 Ultra Low Input RNA kit was used to prepare libraries from fractions with low cell numbers. Bulk PBMC replicates and cell subsets were isolated from blood drawn at multiple timepoints before and after both primary and secondary immunization. Two healthy male donors, one aged 18 to 29 and one aged 30 to 39 years, were included in the cohort. To follow T-cell clones before and after primary and booster YFV17D yellow fever vaccination, bulk TCR alpha and beta repertoires were sequenced over time. Beyond this particular receptor, the publication reports: Because abundant contaminating clonotypes from the bulk population could be contained in FACS-sorted repertoires, computational filtering was required. Because only two donors were included in the study, the extent to which the findings can be generalized is limited. A small fraction of clonotypes showed up in both the CD4 and CD8 compartments, probably as a result of convergent recombination. Most clones expanded after primary vaccination were re-detected after the booster (almost 98% of CD4 and around 88% of CD8), suggesting broad memory maintenance. The secondary T-cell response was weaker than the primary response but faster, peaking on day 5 instead of day 15.

The meaning of the sample's treatment or condition label: live attenuated yellow fever vaccine strain. At each blood-draw timepoint, two biological replicates of bulk PBMCs were obtained. A standard Ficoll-Paque protocol was used to isolate PBMCs from peripheral blood. TriZol was used to extract RNA from bulk PBMCs, CD4 and CD8 fractions, and dextramer-positive and dextramer-negative fractions. A word on this clonotype: It has no known antigen specificity. The sample holds no much larger clone one base away, and base qualities are not on file.

TCR cDNA was synthesized by 5'RACE template switching, through which a universal primer site and unique molecular identifiers were introduced. Priming of cDNA synthesis was performed from both the TCR alpha and TCR beta constant segments. Library amplification involved two PCR steps, and the second step added sample barcodes and sequencing adapters. Sequencing of libraries was done on Illumina HiSeq 2500 (2x100 bp) or NovaSeq (2x150 bp). The authors processed their data as follows. MIGEC was used to demultiplex reads and collapse the reads into UMI consensus sequences, and MiXCR was used for V(D)J alignment. Clonotypes responding to the vaccine were identified with edgeR on replicate PBMC samples, with the criteria of FDR below 0.01 and a log2 fold change above 5 up to day 15. CD4 or CD8 identity was assigned to each bulk clonotype according to whether the clonotype was present at higher abundance in the sequenced CD4 repertoire or the sequenced CD8 repertoire. TCRdb ran its own pipeline on the public reads, namely fastp trimming at Q25 and MiXCR clone calling, and kept in-frame beta chains. CDR3 protein duplicates are merged, each entry listing the most common genes and DNA. These V and J calls originate from TCRdb's pipeline instead of the authors' own analysis. A total of 610,000 or so distinct CDR3 sequences appear in this sample, approximately 13% of them only once. 15% of the sample is in the top ten clones.

The receptor comes from a man aged 30-40 years who received the YFV17D yellow fever vaccine. The sample consisted of PBMCs, taken on the day of the yellow fever booster vaccination.

For the CDR3, the sequence is CASSLRDVRSYEQYF. The sequence in DNA is TGTGCCAGCAGCCTCCGGGACGTACGCTCCTACGAGCAGTACTTC. The sequence is built from TRBV6-1 and TRBJ2-7; the D call is tentative, TRBD1 or TRBD2, as each matches 5 bases. From the germline V gene, CDR1 is MNHNS and CDR2 is SASEGT. The V end loses 6 bases and the J end loses 0 bases, and a stretch of 15 bases separates them. Inclusive of the bounding cysteine and phenylalanine, the CDR3 is 15 residues long. Of all the DNA, just the CDR3 is kept, 45 bases in frame from base 1.